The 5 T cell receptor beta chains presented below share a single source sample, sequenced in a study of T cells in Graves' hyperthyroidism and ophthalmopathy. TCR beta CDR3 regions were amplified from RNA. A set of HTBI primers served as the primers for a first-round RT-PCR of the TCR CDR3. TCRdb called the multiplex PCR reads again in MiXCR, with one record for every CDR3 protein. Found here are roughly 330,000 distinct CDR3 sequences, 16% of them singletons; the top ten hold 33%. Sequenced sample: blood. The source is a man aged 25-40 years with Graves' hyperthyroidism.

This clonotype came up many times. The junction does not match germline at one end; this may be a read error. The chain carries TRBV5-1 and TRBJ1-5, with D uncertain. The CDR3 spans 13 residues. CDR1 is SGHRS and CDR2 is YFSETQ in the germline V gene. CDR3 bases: TGTGCCAGCAGTTTGGGCCCTAATCAGCCCCAGCATTTT. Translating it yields CASSLGPNQPQHF.

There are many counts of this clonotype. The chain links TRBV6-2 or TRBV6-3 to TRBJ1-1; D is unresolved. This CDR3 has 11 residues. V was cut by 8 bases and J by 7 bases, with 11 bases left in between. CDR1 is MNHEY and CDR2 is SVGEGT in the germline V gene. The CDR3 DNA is TGTGCCAGCGGAGAATGGAGTGAAGCTTTCTTT. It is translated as CASGEWSEAFF.

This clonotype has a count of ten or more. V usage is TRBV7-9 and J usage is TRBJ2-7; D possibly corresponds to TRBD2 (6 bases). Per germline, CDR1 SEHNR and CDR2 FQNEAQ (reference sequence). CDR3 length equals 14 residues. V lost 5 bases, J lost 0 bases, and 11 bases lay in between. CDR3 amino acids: CASSRAEGSYEQYF. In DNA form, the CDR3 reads TGTGCCAGCAGCCGCGCGGAGGGCTCCTACGAGCAGTACTTC.

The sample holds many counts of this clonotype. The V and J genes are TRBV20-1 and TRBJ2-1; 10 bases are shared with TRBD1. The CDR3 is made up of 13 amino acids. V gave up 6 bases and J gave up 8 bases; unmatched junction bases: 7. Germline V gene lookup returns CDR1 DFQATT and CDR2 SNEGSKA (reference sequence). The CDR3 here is CSAQGDRGYEQFF. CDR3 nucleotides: TGCAGTGCCCAGGGGGACAGGGGATATGAGCAGTTCTTC.

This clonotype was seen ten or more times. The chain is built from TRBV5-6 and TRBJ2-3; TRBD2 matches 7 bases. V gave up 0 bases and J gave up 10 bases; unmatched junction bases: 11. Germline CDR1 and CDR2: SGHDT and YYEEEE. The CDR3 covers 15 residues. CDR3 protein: CASSLAAGATEPQYF. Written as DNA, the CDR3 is TGTGCCAGCAGCTTGGCGGCGGGAGCCACAGAACCGCAGTATTTT.